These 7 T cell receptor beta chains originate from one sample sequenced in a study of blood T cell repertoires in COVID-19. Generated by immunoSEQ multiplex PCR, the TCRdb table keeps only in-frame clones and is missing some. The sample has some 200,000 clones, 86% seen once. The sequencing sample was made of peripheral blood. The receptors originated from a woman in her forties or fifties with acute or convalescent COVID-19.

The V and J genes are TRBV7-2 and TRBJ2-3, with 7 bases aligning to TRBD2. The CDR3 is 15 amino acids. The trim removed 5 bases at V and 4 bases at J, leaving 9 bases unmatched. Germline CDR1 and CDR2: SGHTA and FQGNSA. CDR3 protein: CASSPSGNSADTQYF. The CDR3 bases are TGTGCCAGCAGCCCGAGCGGGAATAGCGCAGATACGCAGTATTTT.

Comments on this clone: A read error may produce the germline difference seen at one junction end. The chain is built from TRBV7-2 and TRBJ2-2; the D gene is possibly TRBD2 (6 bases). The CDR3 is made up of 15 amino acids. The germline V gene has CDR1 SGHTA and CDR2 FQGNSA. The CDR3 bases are TGTGCCAGCAGCGCCCCCGGGACTTCCCCCGGGCAGCTGTTTTTT. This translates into CASSAPGTSPGQLFF.

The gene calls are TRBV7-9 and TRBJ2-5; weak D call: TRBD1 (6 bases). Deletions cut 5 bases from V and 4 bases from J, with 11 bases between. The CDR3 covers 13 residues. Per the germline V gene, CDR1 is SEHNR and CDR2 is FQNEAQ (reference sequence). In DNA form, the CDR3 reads TGTGCCAGCAGCGCAAGACAGGCAGAGACCCAGTACTTC. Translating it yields CASSARQAETQYF. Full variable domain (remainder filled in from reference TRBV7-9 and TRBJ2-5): DTGVSQNPRHKITKRGQNVTFRCDPISEHNRLYWYRQTLGQGPEFLTYFQNEAQLEKSRLLSDRFSAERPKGSFSTLEIQRTEQGDSAMYLCASSARQAETQYFGPGTRLLVL.

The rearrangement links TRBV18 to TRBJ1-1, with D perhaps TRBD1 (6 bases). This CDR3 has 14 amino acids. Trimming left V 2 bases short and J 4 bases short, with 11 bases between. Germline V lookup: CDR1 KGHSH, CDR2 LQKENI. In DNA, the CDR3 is TGTGCCAGCTCACCAGCAGGGGCGGGCACTGAAGCTTTCTTT. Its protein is CASSPAGAGTEAFF.

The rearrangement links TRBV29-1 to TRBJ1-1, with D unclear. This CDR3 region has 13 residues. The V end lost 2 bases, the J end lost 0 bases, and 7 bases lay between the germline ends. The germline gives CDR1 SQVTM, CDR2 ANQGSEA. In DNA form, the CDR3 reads TGCAGCGTTGAAAAAACGGTGAACACTGAAGCTTTCTTT. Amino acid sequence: CSVEKTVNTEAFF.

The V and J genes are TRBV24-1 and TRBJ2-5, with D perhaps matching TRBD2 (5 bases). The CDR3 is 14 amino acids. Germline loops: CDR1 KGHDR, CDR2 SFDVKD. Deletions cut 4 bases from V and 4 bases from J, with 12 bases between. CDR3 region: CATSDPAAGETQYF. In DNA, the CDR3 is TGTGCCACCAGTGACCCAGCGGCGGGAGAGACCCAGTACTTC.

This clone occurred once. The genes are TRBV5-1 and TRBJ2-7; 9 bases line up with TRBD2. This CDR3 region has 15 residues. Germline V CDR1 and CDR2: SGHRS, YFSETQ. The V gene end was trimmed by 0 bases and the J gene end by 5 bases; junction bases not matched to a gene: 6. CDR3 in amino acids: CASSLAASGVDEQYF. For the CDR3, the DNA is TGCGCCAGCAGCTTGGCGGCTAGCGGGGTAGACGAGCAGTACTTC.